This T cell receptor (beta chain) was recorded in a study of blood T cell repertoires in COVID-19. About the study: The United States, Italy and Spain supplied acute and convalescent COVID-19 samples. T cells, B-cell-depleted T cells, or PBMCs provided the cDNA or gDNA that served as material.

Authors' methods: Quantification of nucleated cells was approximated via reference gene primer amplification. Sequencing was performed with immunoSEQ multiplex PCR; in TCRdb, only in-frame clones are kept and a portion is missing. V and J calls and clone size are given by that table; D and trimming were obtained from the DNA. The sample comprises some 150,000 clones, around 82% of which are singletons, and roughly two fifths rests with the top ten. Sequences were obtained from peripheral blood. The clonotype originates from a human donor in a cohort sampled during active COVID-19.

As DNA, the CDR3 is TGTGCCAGCAGTTTAGGGACAGCTAATCAGCCCCAGCATTTT. It is translated as CASSLGTANQPQHF. The V and J genes are TRBV27 and TRBJ1-5; 7 nucleotides line up with TRBD1. Germline assignment: CDR1 MNHEY and CDR2 SMNVEV (reference sequence). V lost 2 bases, J lost 4 bases, and 2 bases stayed unmatched. The CDR3 spans 14 residues.